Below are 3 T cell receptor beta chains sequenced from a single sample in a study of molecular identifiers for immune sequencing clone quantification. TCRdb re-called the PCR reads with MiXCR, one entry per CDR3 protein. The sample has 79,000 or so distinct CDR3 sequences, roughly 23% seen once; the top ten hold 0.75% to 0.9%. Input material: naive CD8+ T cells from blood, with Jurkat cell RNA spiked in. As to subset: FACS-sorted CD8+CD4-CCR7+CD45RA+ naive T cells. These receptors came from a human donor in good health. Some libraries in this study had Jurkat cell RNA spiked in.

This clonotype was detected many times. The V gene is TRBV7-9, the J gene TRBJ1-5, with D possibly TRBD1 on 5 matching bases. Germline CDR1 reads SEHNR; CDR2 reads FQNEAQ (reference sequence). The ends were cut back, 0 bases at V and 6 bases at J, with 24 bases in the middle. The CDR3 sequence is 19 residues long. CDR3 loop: CASSLAVGANRERGQPQHF. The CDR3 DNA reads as TGTGCCAGCAGCTTAGCGGTCGGGGCTAACCGGGAGAGGGGTCAGCCCCAGCATTTT.

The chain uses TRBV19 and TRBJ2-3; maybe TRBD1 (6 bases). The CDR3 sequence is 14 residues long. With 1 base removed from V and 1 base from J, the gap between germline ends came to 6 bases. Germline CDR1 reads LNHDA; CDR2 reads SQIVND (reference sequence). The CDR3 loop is CASSIGQGTDTQYF. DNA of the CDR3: TGTGCCAGTAGTATAGGACAGGGCACAGATACGCAGTATTTT.

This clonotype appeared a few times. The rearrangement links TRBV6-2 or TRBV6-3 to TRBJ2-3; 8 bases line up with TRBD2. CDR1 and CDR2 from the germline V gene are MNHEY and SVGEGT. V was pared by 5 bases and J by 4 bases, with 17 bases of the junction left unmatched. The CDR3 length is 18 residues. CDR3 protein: CASSPTFVVTSEADTQYF. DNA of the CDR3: TGTGCCAGCAGTCCAACATTTGTGGTGACTAGCGAAGCAGATACGCAGTATTTT.